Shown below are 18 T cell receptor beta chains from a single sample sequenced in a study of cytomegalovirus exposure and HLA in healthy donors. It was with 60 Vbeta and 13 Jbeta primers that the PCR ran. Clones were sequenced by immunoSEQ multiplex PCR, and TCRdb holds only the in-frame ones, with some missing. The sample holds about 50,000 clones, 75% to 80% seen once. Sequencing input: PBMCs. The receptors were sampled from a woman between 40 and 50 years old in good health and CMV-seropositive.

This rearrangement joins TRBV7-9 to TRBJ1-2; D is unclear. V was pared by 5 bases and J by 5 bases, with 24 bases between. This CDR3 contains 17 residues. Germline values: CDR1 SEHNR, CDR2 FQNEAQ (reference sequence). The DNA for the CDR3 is TGTGCCAGCAGCCTATCAGTTAGGGCCAGAGGGAGATATGGCTACACCTTC. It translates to CASSLSVRARGRYGYTF.

The CDR3: CASSPMTGSLYEQYF. CDR3 in DNA: TGTGCCAGCAGCCCGATGACAGGGTCCCTTTACGAGCAGTACTTC. This rearrangement joins TRBV7-9 to TRBJ2-7; 7 bases line up with TRBD1. The trim removed 5 bases at V and 4 bases at J, leaving 11 bases unmatched. Per the germline V gene, CDR1 is SEHNR and CDR2 is FQNEAQ (reference sequence). The CDR3 consists of 15 residues.

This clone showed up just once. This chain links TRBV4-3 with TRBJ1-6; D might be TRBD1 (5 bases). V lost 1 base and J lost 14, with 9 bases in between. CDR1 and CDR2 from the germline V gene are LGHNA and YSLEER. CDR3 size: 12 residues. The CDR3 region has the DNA TGCGCCAGCAGCCAAGCGGGGGGGGCCCTCCACTTT. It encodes CASSQAGGALHF.

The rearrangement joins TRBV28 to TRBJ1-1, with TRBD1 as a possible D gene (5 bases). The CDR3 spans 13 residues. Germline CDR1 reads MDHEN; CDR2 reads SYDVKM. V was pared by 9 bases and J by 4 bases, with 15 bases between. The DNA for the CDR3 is TGTGCCAGTACTAACCGGGGGGGCACTGAAGCTTTCTTT. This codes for CASTNRGGTEAFF.

CDR3 DNA: TGTGCCAGCAGTCCCCGGGAGGGTTATTCACCCCTCCACTTT. It is translated as CASSPREGYSPLHF. The rearrangement uses TRBV6-1 and TRBJ1-6, with unresolved D. The ends were cut back, 5 bases at V and 8 bases at J, with 13 bases in the middle. The CDR3 is 14 residues long. CDR1 is MNHNS, CDR2 SASEGT, per germline.

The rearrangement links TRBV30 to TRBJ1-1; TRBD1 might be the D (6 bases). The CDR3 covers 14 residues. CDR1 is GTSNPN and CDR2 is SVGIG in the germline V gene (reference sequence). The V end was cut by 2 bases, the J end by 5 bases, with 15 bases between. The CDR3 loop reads CAWSIGGGGTEAFF. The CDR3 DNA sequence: TGTGCCTGGAGTATCGGAGGGGGGGGTACTGAAGCTTTCTTT.

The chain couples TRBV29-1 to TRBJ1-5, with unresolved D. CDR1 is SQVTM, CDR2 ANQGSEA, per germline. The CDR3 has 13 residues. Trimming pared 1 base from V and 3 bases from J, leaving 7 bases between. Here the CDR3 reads CSVEAGDNQPQHF. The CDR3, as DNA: TGCAGCGTTGAAGCGGGAGACAATCAGCCCCAGCATTTT.

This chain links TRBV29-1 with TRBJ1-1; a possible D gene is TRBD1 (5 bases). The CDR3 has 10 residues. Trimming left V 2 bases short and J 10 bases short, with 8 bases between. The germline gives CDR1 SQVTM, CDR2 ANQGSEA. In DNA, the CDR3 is TGCAGCGTTGAACAGGGAGGAGCTTTCTTT. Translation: CSVEQGGAFF.

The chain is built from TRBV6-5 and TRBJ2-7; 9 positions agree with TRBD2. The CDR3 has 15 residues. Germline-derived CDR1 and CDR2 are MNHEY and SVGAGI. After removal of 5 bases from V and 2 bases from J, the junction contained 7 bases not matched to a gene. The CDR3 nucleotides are TGTGCCAGCAGTCTCCTAGCGGGAAGCGCCTACGAGCAGTACTTC. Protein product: CASSLLAGSAYEQYF.

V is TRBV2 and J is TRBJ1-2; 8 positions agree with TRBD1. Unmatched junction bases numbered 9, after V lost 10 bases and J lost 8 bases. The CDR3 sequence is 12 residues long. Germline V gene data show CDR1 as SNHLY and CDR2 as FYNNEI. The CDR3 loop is CANRQGAWGYTF. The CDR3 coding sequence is TGTGCCAACCGGCAGGGGGCCTGGGGCTACACCTTC.

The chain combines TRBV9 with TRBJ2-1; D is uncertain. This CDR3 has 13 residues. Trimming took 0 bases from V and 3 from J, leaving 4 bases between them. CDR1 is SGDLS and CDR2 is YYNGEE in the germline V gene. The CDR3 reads CASSVDYYNEQFF. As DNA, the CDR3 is TGTGCCAGCAGCGTAGACTACTACAATGAGCAGTTCTTC.

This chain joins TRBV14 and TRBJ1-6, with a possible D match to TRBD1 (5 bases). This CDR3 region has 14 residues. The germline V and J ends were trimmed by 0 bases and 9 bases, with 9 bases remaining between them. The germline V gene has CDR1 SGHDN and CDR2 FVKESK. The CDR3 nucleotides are TGTGCCAGCAGCCAAGAATACAGGATTTCACCCCTCCACTTT. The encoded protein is CASSQEYRISPLHF.

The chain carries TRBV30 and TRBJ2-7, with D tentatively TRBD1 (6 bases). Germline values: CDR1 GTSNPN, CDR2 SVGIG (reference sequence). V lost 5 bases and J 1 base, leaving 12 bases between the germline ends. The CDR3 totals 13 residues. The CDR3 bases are TGTGCCTGGCAGTTCAGGGGATCCTACGAGCAGTACTTC. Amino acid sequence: CAWQFRGSYEQYF.

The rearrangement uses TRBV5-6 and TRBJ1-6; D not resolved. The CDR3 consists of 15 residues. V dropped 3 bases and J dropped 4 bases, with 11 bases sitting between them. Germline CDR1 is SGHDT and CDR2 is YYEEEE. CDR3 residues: CASSSLGQYNSPLHF. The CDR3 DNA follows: TGTGCCAGCAGCTCGTTGGGCCAGTATAATTCACCCCTCCACTTT.

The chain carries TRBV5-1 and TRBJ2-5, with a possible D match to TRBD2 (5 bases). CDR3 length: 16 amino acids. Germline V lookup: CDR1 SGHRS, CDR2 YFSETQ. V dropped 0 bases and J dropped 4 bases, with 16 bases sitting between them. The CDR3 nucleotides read TGCGCCAGCAGCTTGGGGGTTATGGGCAGCGGAGAGACCCAGTACTTC. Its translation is CASSLGVMGSGETQYF.

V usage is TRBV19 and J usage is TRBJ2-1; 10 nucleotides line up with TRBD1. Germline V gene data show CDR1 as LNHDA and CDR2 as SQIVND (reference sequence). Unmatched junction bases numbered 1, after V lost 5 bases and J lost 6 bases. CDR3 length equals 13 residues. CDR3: CASSWTGGNEQFF. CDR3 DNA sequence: TGTGCCAGTAGTTGGACAGGGGGCAATGAGCAGTTCTTC.

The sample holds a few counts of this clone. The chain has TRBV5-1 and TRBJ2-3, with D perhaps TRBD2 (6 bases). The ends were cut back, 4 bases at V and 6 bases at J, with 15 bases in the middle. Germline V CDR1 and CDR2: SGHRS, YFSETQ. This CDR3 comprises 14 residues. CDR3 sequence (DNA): TGCGCCAGCAGCCGCGACTCAGGGACTGATACGCAGTATTTT. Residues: CASSRDSGTDTQYF. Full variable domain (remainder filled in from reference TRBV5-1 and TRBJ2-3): KAGVTQTPRYLIKTRGQQVTLSCSPISGHRSVSWYQQTPGQGLQFLFEYFSETQRNKGNFPGRFSGRQFSNSRSEMNVSTLELGDSALYLCASSRDSGTDTQYFGPGTRLTVL.

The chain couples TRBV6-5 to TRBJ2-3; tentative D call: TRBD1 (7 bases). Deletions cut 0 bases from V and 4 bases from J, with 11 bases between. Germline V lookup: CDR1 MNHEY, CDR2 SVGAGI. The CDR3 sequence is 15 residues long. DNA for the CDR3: TGTGCCAGCAGTTACTCGGAGGGGGCTGCAGATACGCAGTATTTT. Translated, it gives CASSYSEGAADTQYF.